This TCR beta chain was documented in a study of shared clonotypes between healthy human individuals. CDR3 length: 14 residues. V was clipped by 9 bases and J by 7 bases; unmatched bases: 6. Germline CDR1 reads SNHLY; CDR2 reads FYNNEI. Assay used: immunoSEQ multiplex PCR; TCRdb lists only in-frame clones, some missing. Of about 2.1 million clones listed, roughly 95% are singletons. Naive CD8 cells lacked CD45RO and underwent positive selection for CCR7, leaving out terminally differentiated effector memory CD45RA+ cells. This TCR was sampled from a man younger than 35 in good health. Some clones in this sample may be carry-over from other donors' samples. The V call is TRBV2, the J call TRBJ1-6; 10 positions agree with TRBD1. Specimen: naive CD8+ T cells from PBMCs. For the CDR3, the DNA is TGTGCCAGTGACAGGGGGCCCCCCAATTCACCCCTCCACTTT. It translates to CASDRGPPNSPLHF.